Given below is one TCR beta chain in context. This clonotype was seen ten or more times. Its target antigen remains unknown. No clone much larger than this one lies a single base away; base qualities are absent. The source of the sample is a study of T cells in Graves' hyperthyroidism and ophthalmopathy (dated by TCRdb to about 2019). Some background on the complete study: Peripheral blood samples were taken at initial diagnosis, before any treatment was given. A discovery cohort of around 100 patients, fewer than 50 with Graves' ophthalmopathy and about 58 with stable Graves' hyperthyroidism, was used to find distinguishing TCR V-J signatures. Prospective prediction of ophthalmopathy was tested in an independent validation cohort consisting of some 20 hyperthyroidism patients and over 15 patients who later progressed to ophthalmopathy. The approximately 98 discovery patients were randomly divided into training and test sets at a 7:3 ratio. The study also compared thyroid tissue and blood T-cell repertoires from a handful of Graves' hyperthyroidism patients. After sampling, hyperthyroidism patients received methimazole starting at 30 mg daily, and ophthalmopathy patients received high-dose intravenous methylprednisolone. The paper reports TCR Vbeta CDR3 sequencing of 140 or so peripheral blood samples: approximately 41 ophthalmopathy, fewer than 80 hyperthyroidism and around 17 progressor patients.

Study-wide conclusions, independent of this receptor: A 13 V-J signature model separated ophthalmopathy from stable hyperthyroidism, with nearly 90% sensitivity and roughly 81% specificity in cross-validation and 80%/75% in testing. No statistical method was used to fix the sample size in advance, and group allocation was not hidden from the investigators. Most expanded thyroid clonotypes (frequency above 0.001) were also found in blood, which suggests that blood repertoires may mirror thyroid immune responses. In validation, the model predicted progression to ophthalmopathy a median of about 6 months before onset, with about 71% sensitivity and almost 75% specificity.

Stable Graves' hyperthyroidism was defined as no progression to ophthalmopathy during 18 months of follow-up. Hyperthyroidism patients were newly diagnosed, had a disease duration of under 2 months, and were aged 18 to 65 years. The study excluded patients with uncontrolled infections, other autoimmune diseases, pregnancy or lactation. Diagnoses relied on clinical symptoms, serum thyroxine and TRAb, thyroid ultrasound and orbital computed tomography. PBMCs were isolated from more than 8 ml of fresh peripheral blood by Ficoll-Paque density gradient centrifugation. Total RNA was extracted with Trizol reagent, and quality was checked on an Agilent 2100 Bioanalyzer. TCR beta CDR3 regions were amplified from RNA transcripts. The first round of RT-PCR for the TCR CDR3 was performed with the HTBI primer set and the Qiagen OneStep RT-PCR kit. The libraries were constructed in a second round of multiplex PCR and then size-selected and purified. Sequencing of the libraries was done on an Illumina HiSeq2000 using paired-end 100 bp reads. Regarding the original processing steps: SOAPnuke was used to process the raw data, throwing out any read that contained adapters or uncalled bases, had a mean Phred below 15, or lacked an exact constant-primer or identifier match. High-quality paired reads were merged with COPE v1.2.5, and unique nucleotide sequences were defined as clonotypes. MiTCR v1.1 was used to align clonotypes to the IMGT TRBV, TRBD and TRBJ reference segments. The analysis included only V-J combinations with a frequency above 0.0001, which together covered over 98% of the repertoires. The TCS score was defined as the ratio of F50 (clonal expansion) to E x V (chaos), calculated using BLOSUM62-based TCRdist between CDR3 peptides within each V-J. Welch's t-statistics and random forest reduced approximately 520 V-J features to 13, which were used in a naive Bayes classifier (R e1071). TCRdb reanalyzed the raw reads on its own, using fastp at Q25 for trimming and MiXCR for clone calling, and kept in-frame beta chains. Duplicate CDR3 protein sequences are folded into a single record with the most common DNA and genes. These V and J calls originate from TCRdb's pipeline instead of the authors' own analysis. The sample has hundreds of thousands of distinct CDR3 sequences on record, about a fifth of them singletons. The top ten hold about 4% of the sample.

From its cysteine to its phenylalanine, the CDR3 spans 15 amino acids. Here the CDR3 DNA is all that survives: 45 bases in frame from base 1. Taken from the germline V gene, the CDR1 and CDR2 loops are SGHRS and YFSETQ. Trimming takes 5 bases off V and 3 bases off J; junction bases not matched to a gene: 6. The specimen was blood. The rearrangement joined TRBV5-1 to TRBJ2-7; 12 bases in between match TRBD2. The TCR comes from a woman aged 18 to 35 with Graves' hyperthyroidism. The DNA sequence is TGCGCCAGCAGACTTTCGACTAGCGGGGGCTACGAGCAGTACTTC. Translated, it reads CASRLSTSGGYEQYF.